This T cell receptor beta chain was documented in a study of CD8+ T cells in alopecia areata. Study-wide results and caveats: Sequencing of scalp samples also captures resident alphabeta T cells of normal skin.

Indicated treatment: oral pan-JAK inhibitor, 5-10 mg twice daily. Note on this clone: Antigen specificity is unknown.

cDNA reverse transcribed from extracted RNA served as the sequencing template. The data were produced by immunoSEQ multiplex PCR, yet TCRdb's version contains in-frame clones alone and is incomplete. The table includes 180,000 or so clones, roughly 60% detected once. V shed 0 bases and J shed 7 bases, with 10 bases lying between them. The germline CDR1 and CDR2 sequences are SGHDT and YYEEEE. The CDR3 totals 13 residues. Material: CD4+ T cells sorted from blood, obtained around week 55, from a patient treated with tofacitinib. This sequence originates from a human donor with alopecia areata. The chain couples TRBV5-6 to TRBJ1-2; weak D call: TRBD1 (6 bases). Here the CDR3 reads CASSLGQDGGYTF. DNA of the CDR3: TGTGCCAGCAGCTTGGGACAGGACGGTGGCTACACCTTC.